A single sample gave rise to the 19 T cell receptor beta chains below, sequenced in a study of CD8+CD57+ T cells in acquired aplastic anemia. The study profiled TCR beta VDJ and CDR3 using genomic DNA as template. TCRdb re-called the reads with MiXCR, one entry per CDR3 protein. The repertoire holds under 200,000 distinct CDR3 sequences, with around 60% as singletons. Sequencing was carried out using sorted CD4+, CD8+, or CD8+CD57+ T cells (not recorded which) from PBMCs. These receptors all stem from a human donor in good health.

The chain combines TRBV7-9 with TRBJ2-7; 9 nucleotides align to TRBD2. Germline V lookup: CDR1 SEHNR, CDR2 FQNEAQ (reference sequence). The V segment lost 1 base and the J segment 2 bases; nucleotides outside the gene matches: 6. This CDR3 has 16 residues. The CDR3 nucleotides read TGTGCCAGCAGCTTAGGGGGGACTAGCCTTGCCTACGAGCAGTACTTC. Residues: CASSLGGTSLAYEQYF.

This chain links TRBV30 with TRBJ2-2, with a tentative D call TRBD1 (6 bases). With 3 bases removed from V and 5 bases from J, the gap between germline ends came to 13 bases. In germline, CDR1 is GTSNPN, CDR2 SVGIG (reference sequence). This CDR3 is 14 amino acids long. CDR3 nucleotide sequence: TGTGCCTGGAGAACGGACAGCCTAACCGGGGAGCTGTTTTTT. Protein product: CAWRTDSLTGELFF.

This clonotype was seen ten or more times. This rearrangement joins TRBV19 to TRBJ1-1; D possibly corresponds to TRBD1 (5 bases). The CDR3 totals 13 residues. The ends were cut back, 4 bases at V and 0 bases at J, with 6 bases in the middle. From germline, CDR1 is LNHDA and CDR2 SQIVND (reference sequence). The CDR3 protein is CASSTGMNTEAFF. In DNA, the CDR3 is TGTGCCAGTAGTACAGGGATGAACACTGAAGCTTTCTTT.

The rearrangement uses TRBV29-1 and TRBJ2-3, with 8 nucleotides matching TRBD1. CDR1 and CDR2 (germline): SQVTM, ANQGSEA. The CDR3 loop spans 16 amino acids. Germline trimming cut 5 bases from V and 1 base from J; bases unmatched to any gene: 11. For the CDR3, the DNA is TGCAGCGTTACCTGGACAGGGAGTTCGCGCACAGATACGCAGTATTTT. Translated, it gives CSVTWTGSSRTDTQYF.

The gene calls are TRBV30 and TRBJ2-3; D unresolved. CDR1 is GTSNPN, CDR2 SVGIG, per germline (reference sequence). Trimming pared 0 bases from V and 5 bases from J, leaving 9 bases between. CDR3 size: 13 residues. CDR3 region: CAWSVDFGDTQYF. The DNA for the CDR3 is TGTGCCTGGAGTGTAGATTTTGGAGATACGCAGTATTTT.

This clonotype turned up a few times. The genes are TRBV12-3 or TRBV12-4 and TRBJ1-6; D is unclear. This CDR3 is built from 12 residues. V gave up 0 bases and J gave up 10 bases, with 4 bases separating them. CDR3: CASSLARSPLHF. Here the CDR3 DNA reads TGTGCCAGCAGTTTAGCGCGGTCACCCCTCCACTTT.

The chain uses TRBV5-1 and TRBJ1-1, with D unclear. Deletions cut 1 base from V and 5 bases from J, with 12 bases between. The CDR3 has 14 amino acids. The germline V gene encodes CDR1 SGHRS and CDR2 YFSETQ. The CDR3 DNA reads as TGCGCCAGCAGCTTGTCCTCAAGGGATACTGAAGCTTTCTTT. This translates into CASSLSSRDTEAFF. The full variable domain, in which reference TRBV5-1 and TRBJ1-1 provide the parts outside the CDR3, is KAGVTQTPRYLIKTRGQQVTLSCSPISGHRSVSWYQQTPGQGLQFLFEYFSETQRNKGNFPGRFSGRQFSNSRSEMNVSTLELGDSALYLCASSLSSRDTEAFFGQGTRLTVV.

The chain has TRBV11-3 and TRBJ2-5; D uncertain. Germline lookup yields CDR1 SGHNT and CDR2 YENEEA. The CDR3 contains 11 residues. V lost 10 bases and J 2 bases, leaving 8 bases between the germline ends. CDR3 protein: CATSRQETQYF. DNA of the CDR3: TGTGCCACCTCGCGGCAAGAGACCCAGTACTTC.

This chain connects TRBV29-1 to TRBJ1-2, with D tentatively TRBD1 (6 bases). Trimming shortened V by 6 bases and J by 6 bases, and 14 bases separated the two germline ends. Germline V gives CDR1 SQVTM, CDR2 ANQGSEA. The CDR3 is made up of 12 amino acids. The CDR3 reads CSVGGRANGYTF. CDR3 nucleotides: TGCAGCGTGGGGGGCAGAGCAAATGGCTACACCTTC.

This chain uses TRBV7-9 with TRBJ1-2; 8 bases agree with TRBD1. V shed 4 bases and J 3 bases; nucleotides not matched to a gene: 7. The germline CDR1 and CDR2 sequences are SEHNR and FQNEAQ (reference sequence). The CDR3 totals 15 residues. Written as DNA, the CDR3 is TGTGCCAGCAGCTGGACTGGACAGGGACACTATGGCTACACCTTC. Protein sequence: CASSWTGQGHYGYTF. The full variable domain, in which reference TRBV7-9 and TRBJ1-2 provide the parts outside the CDR3, is DTGVSQNPRHKITKRGQNVTFRCDPISEHNRLYWYRQTLGQGPEFLTYFQNEAQLEKSRLLSDRFSAERPKGSFSTLEIQRTEQGDSAMYLCASSWTGQGHYGYTFGSGTRLTVV.

This clonotype was observed a handful of times. For the CDR3, the DNA is TGTGCCATCAGCCGGGACTCACTGTACGAGCAGTACTTC. As protein: CAISRDSLYEQYF. The chain joins TRBV10-3 to TRBJ2-7, with D perhaps matching TRBD2 (6 bases). The CDR3 extends over 13 amino acids. Trimming pared 6 bases from V and 4 bases from J, leaving 13 bases between. The germline V gene has CDR1 ENHRY and CDR2 SYGVKD.

The chain combines TRBV29-1 with TRBJ2-3; the D is unclear. The CDR3 loop spans 10 amino acids. Between the trimmed V and J ends, which lost 1 base and 8 bases, there was a span of 4 bases. The germline V gene encodes CDR1 SQVTM and CDR2 ANQGSEA. CDR3 amino acids: CSVEGVTQYF. The DNA of the CDR3 is TGCAGCGTTGAAGGGGTTACGCAGTATTTT.

This chain connects TRBV20-1 to TRBJ2-1; the match to TRBD1 covers 9 bases. CDR1 and CDR2 from the germline V gene are DFQATT and SNEGSKA (reference sequence). This CDR3 comprises 16 residues. J gave up 4 bases and V 6 bases, and 13 bases lay outside the gene matches. Here the CDR3 reads CSARNRGPGSYNEQFF. In nucleotides, the CDR3 is TGCAGTGCAAGAAACAGGGGGCCCGGGTCGTACAATGAGCAGTTCTTC.

The chain carries TRBV5-1 and TRBJ2-7; 8 bases are a match to TRBD1. The junction had 7 bases not matched to a gene; V was cut back by 0 bases and J by 5 bases. This CDR3 contains 15 residues. CDR1 and CDR2 from the germline V gene are SGHRS and YFSETQ. For the CDR3, the DNA is TGCGCCAGCAGCTTGGGAACAGGGGGTATCCACGAGCAGTACTTC. This codes for CASSLGTGGIHEQYF.

The chain recombines TRBV4-1 with TRBJ1-3; no definite D call. The CDR3 contains 12 residues. The ends were cut back, 3 bases at V and 8 bases at J, with 8 bases in the middle. The germline V gene has CDR1 MGHRA and CDR2 YSYEKL. CDR3 sequence (DNA): TGCGCCAGCAGCCACGTCCGGGACACCATATATTTT. Translation gives CASSHVRDTIYF.

This chain's CDR3 is CAIGTSGGTGELFF. In DNA, the CDR3 is TGTGCCATCGGGACTAGCGGGGGCACCGGGGAGCTGTTTTTT. This chain links TRBV10-3 with TRBJ2-2; 14 bases are a match to TRBD2. Germline CDR1 is ENHRY and CDR2 is SYGVKD. V lost 8 bases to trimming and J lost 4 bases; unmatched junction nucleotides: 0. The CDR3 spans 14 residues.

The chain recombines TRBV29-1 with TRBJ1-1; D gene unclear. The CDR3 has 11 residues. Germline values: CDR1 SQVTM, CDR2 ANQGSEA. The V end lost 4 bases, the J end lost 4 bases, and 7 bases lay between the germline ends. The CDR3 DNA sequence: TGCAGCGTTGGTTTCTTCACTGAAGCTTTCTTT. As protein: CSVGFFTEAFF. Full variable domain (rest looked up from reference TRBV29-1 and TRBJ1-1): SAVISQKPSRDICQRGTSLTIQCQVDSQVTMMFWYRQQPGQSLTLIATANQGSEATYESGFVIDKFPISRPNLTFSTLTVSNMSPEDSSIYLCSVGFFTEAFFGQGTRLTVV.

V gene TRBV2 combines with J gene TRBJ2-3; no firm D call. V lost 2 bases and J 3 bases, leaving 18 bases between the germline ends. CDR1 SNHLY and CDR2 FYNNEI come from the germline V gene. CDR3 size: 17 residues. The CDR3, as DNA: TGTGCCAGCAGTGAAATAGGAACACCCCGTGCGACAGATACGCAGTATTTT. It specifies CASSEIGTPRATDTQYF.

J is TRBJ2-7 and V is TRBV7-9; 10 bases are a match to TRBD1. This CDR3 is 15 amino acids long. In germline, CDR1 is SEHNR, CDR2 FQNEAQ (reference sequence). The ends lost 5 bases at V and 3 bases at J; junction bases unmatched: 7. The CDR3 region has the DNA TGTGCCAGCAGCGTCACTCGGGACAGGGGCTACGAGCAGTACTTC. This gives the protein CASSVTRDRGYEQYF. Full variable domain (remainder filled in from reference TRBV7-9 and TRBJ2-7): DTGVSQNPRHKITKRGQNVTFRCDPISEHNRLYWYRQTLGQGPEFLTYFQNEAQLEKSRLLSDRFSAERPKGSFSTLEIQRTEQGDSAMYLCASSVTRDRGYEQYFGPGTRLTVT.